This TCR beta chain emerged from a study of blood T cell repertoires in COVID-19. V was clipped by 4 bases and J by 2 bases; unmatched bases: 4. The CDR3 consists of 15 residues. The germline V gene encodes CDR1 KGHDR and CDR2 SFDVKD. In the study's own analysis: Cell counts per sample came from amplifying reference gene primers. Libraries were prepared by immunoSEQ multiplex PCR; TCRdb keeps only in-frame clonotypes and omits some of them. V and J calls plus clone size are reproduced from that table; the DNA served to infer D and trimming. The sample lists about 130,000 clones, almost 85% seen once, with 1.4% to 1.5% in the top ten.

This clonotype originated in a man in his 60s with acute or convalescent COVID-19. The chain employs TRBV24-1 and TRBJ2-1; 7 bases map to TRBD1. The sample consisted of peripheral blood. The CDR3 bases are TGTGCCACCAGTGACACGGGACAGACCTACAATGAGCAGTTCTTC. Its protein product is CATSDTGQTYNEQFF.